The text below deals with one T cell receptor beta chain. These data belong to a study of T cell changes during pregnancy in multiple sclerosis. V dropped 6 bases and J dropped 5 bases, with 13 bases sitting between them. Germline loops: CDR1 SNHLY, CDR2 FYNNEI. The CDR3 length is 13 residues. Assay: immunoSEQ multiplex PCR; the TCRdb copy retains only in-frame clones and omits some. Of about 89,000 clones in the sample, 92% were seen once. Material: peripheral blood, obtained after pregnancy. The source is a female donor in good health, enrolled as a control in a pregnancy study. This chain links TRBV2 with TRBJ2-5, with a weak D call TRBD2 (5 bases). The CDR3 loop reads CASSTLGEETQYF. The CDR3 DNA reads as TGTGCCAGCAGCACACTCGGGGAGGAGACCCAGTACTTC.